The 11 T cell receptor beta chains presented below share a single source sample, sequenced in a study of Graves' ophthalmopathy and Graves' hyperthyroidism. The study amplified TCR beta CDR3 regions using RNA transcripts. The authors performed first-round RT-PCR with HTBI primers and then a second-round multiplex PCR. Via MiXCR, TCRdb re-called the multiplex PCR reads, giving one row per CDR3 protein. This table has about 600,000 distinct CDR3 sequences, approximately 35% appearing once. The sample taken for sequencing was peripheral blood or thyroid tissue (not recorded which). Source of these receptors: an adult man with Graves' hyperthyroidism.

The rearrangement links TRBV5-1 to TRBJ1-3; tentatively, D is TRBD1 (5 bases). There are 17 residues in the CDR3. Looked up from germline, CDR1 is SGHRS and CDR2 is YFSETQ. Trimming stripped 0 bases from V and 0 bases from J, with 13 bases between. CDR3 bases: TGCGCCAGCAGCTTGGAGCCAGGGTTGGCCTCTGGAAACACCATATATTTT. This codes for CASSLEPGLASGNTIYF.

The chain employs TRBV19 and TRBJ1-5; no clear D gene. The V end lost 1 base, the J end lost 0 bases, and 4 bases lay between the germline ends. The CDR3 contains 14 residues. CDR1 LNHDA and CDR2 SQIVND come from the germline V gene (reference sequence). The CDR3 DNA is TGTGCCAGTAGTATAGGGGTTAGCAATCAGCCCCAGCATTTT. As protein: CASSIGVSNQPQHF.

This chain links TRBV19 with TRBJ1-6; TRBD1 matches 8 bases. This CDR3 is built from 15 residues. The V gene end was trimmed by 6 bases and the J gene end by 9 bases; junction bases not matched to a gene: 10. Germline V gene sequence: CDR1 LNHDA, CDR2 SQIVND (reference sequence). The CDR3 region is CASSQTGDRRSPLHF. CDR3 in DNA: TGTGCCAGTAGCCAAACCGGGGACAGGCGTTCACCCCTCCACTTT.

This clonotype was recorded a few times. V usage is TRBV29-1 and J usage is TRBJ2-3; TRBD2 aligns across 14 bases. The trim removed 4 bases at V and 5 bases at J, leaving 2 bases unmatched. This CDR3 is built from 14 residues. From germline, CDR1 is SQVTM and CDR2 ANQGSEA. The CDR3 DNA follows: TGCAGCGTTGGAGGGACTAGCGGGAGAGATACGCAGTATTTT. Amino acids: CSVGGTSGRDTQYF.

The chain has TRBV5-1 and TRBJ2-2; D might be TRBD2 (5 bases). The CDR3 is 15 residues long. Trimming removed 4 bases at V and 3 bases at J, with 13 bases between. In germline, CDR1 is SGHRS, CDR2 YFSETQ. The CDR3 spells CASSGGHRDTGELFF. The CDR3 DNA is TGCGCCAGCAGCGGAGGTCATAGAGACACCGGGGAGCTGTTTTTT.

The count of this clonotype is one. J is TRBJ1-1 and V is TRBV6-5; tentative D call: TRBD1 (5 bases). V gave up 6 bases and J gave up 11 bases, with 19 bases separating them. Germline V lookup: CDR1 MNHEY, CDR2 SVGAGI. The CDR3 loop spans 13 amino acids. The CDR3 loop is CASSRTRQPPAFF. CDR3 coding DNA: TGTGCCAGCAGCCGGACCAGACAGCCACCGGCTTTCTTT.

Note on this clonotype: A single base separates this from a much larger clone, so it may be a read error. The chain recombines TRBV4-2 with TRBJ2-7; 9 bases are shared with TRBD1. From germline, CDR1 is LGHNA and CDR2 YNFKEQ. This CDR3 spans 16 amino acids. CDR3 region: CAGSQVWGTGYVEQYF. The CDR3 bases are TGTGCCGGCAGCCAGGTATGGGGGACAGGGTACGTCGAGCAGTACTTC.

V is TRBV6-5 and J is TRBJ1-1; perhaps TRBD1 as D (5 bases). The CDR3 spans 16 residues. Germline-derived CDR1 and CDR2 are MNHEY and SVGAGI. Between the trimmed V and J ends, which lost 5 bases and 2 bases, there was a span of 18 bases. For the CDR3, the DNA is TGTGCCAGCAGTAGAACCGGGGCGGTAGGTAACACTGAAGCTTTCTTT. This translates into CASSRTGAVGNTEAFF.

In regard to this clonotype: The junction does not match germline at one end; this may be a read error. The gene calls are TRBV5-5 and TRBJ2-5; TRBD1 matches 9 bases. The CDR3 spans 15 residues. In germline, CDR1 is SGHKS, CDR2 YYEKEE (reference sequence). In DNA form, the CDR3 reads TGCGCCAGCAGCTTTTGGGACAGGGCTTGGGAGGCCCAGTACTTC. It codes for CASSFWDRAWEAQYF.

Remarks on this clonotype: Likely a read error: the CDR3 ends without its conserved phenylalanine or tryptophan. The DNA is left out, because the CDR3 cannot be placed on it with certainty; the CDR3 is given as TCRdb lists it. J is TRBJ2-5 and V is TRBV10-3; the D call of TRBD1 is as the table states it, not checked on the DNA. In germline, CDR1 is ENHRY, CDR2 SYGVKD. Termini included, the CDR3 measures 11 amino acids. CDR3 protein: CASSEARVPLL.

V usage is TRBV29-1 and J usage is TRBJ1-5; D might be TRBD1 (5 bases). Trimming took 7 bases from V and 14 from J, leaving 21 bases between them. Germline V CDR1 and CDR2: SQVTM, ANQGSEA. This CDR3 region has 12 residues. In DNA, the CDR3 is TGCAGCGCCCAGACTAGTGGCAGGGCCGAGCATTTT. Amino acids: CSAQTSGRAEHF.